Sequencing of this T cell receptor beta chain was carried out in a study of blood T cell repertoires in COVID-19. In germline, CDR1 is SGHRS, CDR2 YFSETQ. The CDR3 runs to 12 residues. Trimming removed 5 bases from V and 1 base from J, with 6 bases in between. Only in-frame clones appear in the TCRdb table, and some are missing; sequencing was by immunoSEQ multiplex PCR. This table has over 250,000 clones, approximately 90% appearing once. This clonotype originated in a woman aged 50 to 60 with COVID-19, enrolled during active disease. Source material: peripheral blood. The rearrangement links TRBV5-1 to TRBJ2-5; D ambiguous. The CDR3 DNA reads TGCGCCAGCAGTATAGTCCAAGAGACCCAGTACTTC. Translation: CASSIVQETQYF.